These 21 T cell receptor beta chains share one sample of origin, sequenced in a study of CD8 T cells in ankylosing spondylitis. Via MiXCR, TCRdb re-called the 5' RACE reads, giving one row per CDR3 protein. The sample contains roughly 280,000 distinct CDR3 sequences, 15% to 25% of which appear only once. The sample consisted of blood, either unsorted or a sorted T cell fraction (not recorded which). These receptors were obtained from a male donor with ankylosing spondylitis or in good health (not recorded which).

The V gene is TRBV12-3 or TRBV12-4, the J gene TRBJ2-5, with D hard to call. The CDR3 runs to 12 residues. Deletions cut 3 bases from V and 4 bases from J, with 6 bases between. CDR3 DNA: TGTGCCAGCAGTTTGTACGGAGAGACCCAGTACTTC. Translating gives CASSLYGETQYF.

This clonotype was counted between two and nine times. The chain is built from TRBV20-1 and TRBJ2-3; maybe TRBD2 (6 bases). Germline V gene data show CDR1 as DFQATT and CDR2 as SNEGSKA (reference sequence). The CDR3 has 15 amino acids. Between the trimmed V and J ends, which lost 6 bases and 0 bases, there was a span of 16 bases. CDR3 sequence reads: CSAPPLASSTDTQYF. In DNA form, the CDR3 reads TGCAGTGCCCCACCGCTAGCGTCTAGCACAGATACGCAGTATTTT.

This clonotype showed up many times. The chain carries TRBV12-3 or TRBV12-4 and TRBJ2-2; no clear D gene. CDR3 length: 12 amino acids. V dropped 2 bases and J dropped 6 bases, with 4 bases sitting between them. Here the CDR3 reads CASSLSSGELFF. The DNA of the CDR3 is TGTGCCAGCAGTTTAAGTTCCGGGGAGCTGTTTTTT.

The rearrangement uses TRBV6-2 or TRBV6-3 and TRBJ2-1, with TRBD2 identical over 9 bases. CDR3 size: 15 residues. Germline CDR1 MNHEY, CDR2 SVGEGT. Trimming took 5 bases from V and 4 from J; bases not matched to a gene: 6. CDR3 amino acids: CASSTQREAYNEQFF. Written as DNA, the CDR3 is TGTGCCAGCAGTACCCAGCGGGAGGCTTACAATGAGCAGTTCTTC.

The chain combines TRBV12-3 or TRBV12-4 with TRBJ1-2; D unclear. The CDR3 covers 14 residues. Trimming took off 6 bases at V and 4 bases at J, with 15 bases between the two ends. This CDR3 reads CASSPIGSLYGYTF. DNA of the CDR3: TGTGCCAGCAGCCCCATTGGAAGTCTCTATGGCTACACCTTC.

The V gene is TRBV6-5, the J gene TRBJ2-3; D ambiguous. The CDR3 sequence is 17 residues long. V was trimmed by 0 bases and J by 1 base, leaving 14 bases between them. Germline CDR1 reads MNHEY; CDR2 reads SVGAGI. CDR3 region: CASSYSSRRTGTDTQYF. DNA for the CDR3: TGTGCCAGCAGTTACTCGTCACGGAGAACTGGCACAGATACGCAGTATTTT.

V is TRBV11-2 and J is TRBJ1-6; weak D call: TRBD1 (6 bases). Looked up from germline, CDR1 is SGHAT and CDR2 is FQNNGV. V dropped 7 bases and J dropped 9 bases, with 22 bases sitting between them. This CDR3 is built from 16 residues. CDR3: CASKPDWVQGSSPLHF. CDR3 nucleotide sequence: TGTGCCAGCAAACCGGATTGGGTCCAGGGGAGTTCACCCCTCCACTTT.

The genes are TRBV5-1 and TRBJ1-1; D not certain. Germline CDR1 is SGHRS and CDR2 is YFSETQ. CDR3 size: 14 residues. V lost 1 base and J lost 0, with 7 bases in between. The CDR3 loop is CASSLKGLNTEAFF. In nucleotides, the CDR3 is TGCGCCAGCAGCTTGAAGGGATTGAACACTGAAGCTTTCTTT.

V usage is TRBV14 and J usage is TRBJ2-7, with a weak D call TRBD1 (7 bases). From germline, CDR1 is SGHDN and CDR2 FVKESK. The CDR3 spans 18 residues. V was clipped by 0 bases and J by 0 bases, with 18 bases between them. The CDR3 protein is CASSQDHWAGGSSYEQYV. The CDR3 DNA reads TGTGCCAGCAGCCAAGATCATTGGGCAGGGGGGAGCTCCTACGAGCAGTACGTC.

This clonotype occurred a few times. Germline and junction disagree at one end, which may indicate a read error. The chain couples TRBV20-1 to TRBJ2-1; maybe TRBD2 (6 bases). Germline V gene data show CDR1 as DFQATT and CDR2 as SNEGSKA (reference sequence). CDR3 length equals 14 residues. The CDR3 protein is CSARGTGGDNEQFF. CDR3 sequence (DNA): TGCAGTGCGAGAGGGACTGGAGGGGACAATGAGCAGTTCTTC.

The chain employs TRBV27 and TRBJ2-7; D possibly corresponds to TRBD1 (5 bases). The V gene lost 5 bases and the J gene lost 2 bases, with 16 bases spanning the gap. Germline lookup yields CDR1 MNHEY and CDR2 SMNVEV (reference sequence). This CDR3 is 15 amino acids long. The CDR3 loop is CASSLPPIRAYEQYV. The CDR3 DNA reads TGTGCCAGCAGTCTCCCGCCCATCAGGGCCTACGAGCAGTACGTC.

The genes are TRBV15 and TRBJ1-2; D is unclear. V gave up 5 bases and J gave up 0 bases, with 10 bases separating them. Germline values: CDR1 LNHNV, CDR2 YYDKDF (reference sequence). This CDR3 spans 14 amino acids. The CDR3 is CATSHDTTNYGYTF. In nucleotides, the CDR3 is TGTGCCACCAGCCATGACACAACTAACTATGGCTACACCTTC.

Remarks on this clonotype: The germline gene is not matched at one end of the junction; a read error may be the cause. This sequence joins TRBV20-1 and TRBJ2-3; D gene ambiguous. Germline V lookup: CDR1 DFQATT, CDR2 SNEGSKA (reference sequence). The CDR3 loop spans 13 amino acids. DNA of the CDR3: TGCAGTGCTAGGGGGTTTAGCACAGATACGCAGTGTTTT. Its translation: CSARGFSTDTQCF.

CDR3 coding DNA: TGTGCCAGCAGCAGAGACAGGGGATCACCCCTCCACTTT. Amino acid sequence: CASSRDRGSPLHF. The chain combines TRBV9 with TRBJ1-6; the match to TRBD1 covers 8 bases. The trim removed 4 bases at V and 10 bases at J, leaving 4 bases unmatched. Looked up from germline, CDR1 is SGDLS and CDR2 is YYNGEE. The CDR3 has 13 residues.

This sequence joins TRBV20-1 and TRBJ2-7; D remains ambiguous. The V end lost 5 bases, the J end lost 0 bases, and 11 bases lay between the germline ends. The germline CDR1 and CDR2 sequences are DFQATT and SNEGSKA (reference sequence). The CDR3 consists of 13 residues. CDR3 DNA sequence: TGCAGTGCTTCCAGTCCTAACTCCTACGAGCAGTACGTC. Protein sequence: CSASSPNSYEQYV.

Of note for this clonotype: A much larger clone lies a single base off, so this may be a read error. This chain joins TRBV5-1 and TRBJ2-3, with 10 bases identical to TRBD2. The CDR3 is 14 residues long. CDR1 is SGHRS, CDR2 YFSETQ, per germline. Unmatched junction bases numbered 6, after V lost 3 bases and J lost 8 bases. CDR3 in amino acids: CASSSAVAGGTQYF. The CDR3 DNA sequence: TGCGCCAGCAGCTCGGCCGTAGCGGGAGGTACGCAGTATTTT.

This clonotype was observed a few times. The chain joins TRBV20-1 to TRBJ2-1; TRBD2 might be the D (5 bases). Germline CDR1 and CDR2: DFQATT and SNEGSKA (reference sequence). CDR3 length: 13 residues. Trimming pared 5 bases from V and 3 bases from J, leaving 11 bases between. Here the CDR3 DNA reads TGCAGTGCTGATAGCGCTCGCTACAATGAGCAGTTCTTC. Protein sequence: CSADSARYNEQFF.

The V call is TRBV20-1, the J call TRBJ1-1; 10 nucleotides align to TRBD1. Germline values: CDR1 DFQATT, CDR2 SNEGSKA (reference sequence). This CDR3 comprises 13 residues. Losses at the gene ends were 6 bases for V and 5 bases for J; bases not matched to a gene: 6. The CDR3 spells CSAEGTGATEAFF. DNA of the CDR3: TGCAGTGCCGAAGGGACAGGGGCGACTGAAGCTTTCTTT.

This clonotype showed up just a few times. This chain joins TRBV14 and TRBJ2-1, with TRBD2 matching over 13 bases. This CDR3 has 14 residues. After removal of 5 bases from V and 9 bases from J, the junction contained 4 bases not matched to a gene. Germline CDR1 reads SGHDN; CDR2 reads FVKESK. The CDR3 region has the DNA TGTGCCAGCAGCGGACTAGCGGGAGTGGGTGAGCAGTTCTTC. This translates into CASSGLAGVGEQFF.

In its sample, this clonotype was seen a few times. The chain employs TRBV20-1 and TRBJ1-1, with 8 bases lining up with TRBD1. Germline assignment: CDR1 DFQATT and CDR2 SNEGSKA (reference sequence). J lost 5 bases, V lost 6 bases, and 5 bases had no gene match. The CDR3 consists of 12 residues. Here the CDR3 reads CSATDRVTEAFF. CDR3 sequence (DNA): TGCAGTGCCACGGACAGGGTTACTGAAGCTTTCTTT.

CDR3 sequence reads: CSARDVATTNYGYTF. As DNA, the CDR3 is TGCAGTGCTAGAGATGTGGCAACTACTAACTATGGCTACACCTTC. This chain links TRBV20-1 with TRBJ1-2; no clear D. Looked up from germline, CDR1 is DFQATT and CDR2 is SNEGSKA (reference sequence). This CDR3 has 15 amino acids. The ends were cut back, 0 bases at V and 0 bases at J, with 11 bases in the middle.